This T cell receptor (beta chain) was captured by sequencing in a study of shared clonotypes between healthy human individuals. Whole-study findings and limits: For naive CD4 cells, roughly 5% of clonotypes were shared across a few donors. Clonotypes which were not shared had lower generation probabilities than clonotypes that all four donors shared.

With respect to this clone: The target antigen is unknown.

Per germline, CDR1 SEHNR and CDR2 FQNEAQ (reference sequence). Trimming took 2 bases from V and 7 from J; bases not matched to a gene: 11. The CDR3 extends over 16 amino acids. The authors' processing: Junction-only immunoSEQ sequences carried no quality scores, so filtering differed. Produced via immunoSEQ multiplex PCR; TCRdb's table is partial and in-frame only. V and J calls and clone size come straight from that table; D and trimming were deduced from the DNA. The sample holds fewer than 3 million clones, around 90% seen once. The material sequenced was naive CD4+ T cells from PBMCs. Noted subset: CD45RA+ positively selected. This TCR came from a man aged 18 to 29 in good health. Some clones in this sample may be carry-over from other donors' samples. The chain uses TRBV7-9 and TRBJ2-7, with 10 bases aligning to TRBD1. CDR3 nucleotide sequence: TGTGCCAGCAGCTTACACTCCAGACAGGGGGCGAGGGAGCAGTACTTC. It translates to CASSLHSRQGAREQYF.